This section outlines one T cell receptor beta chain sequence together with its context. Its antigen remains unidentified. The CDR3 extends over 16 amino acids. Germline CDR1 is WNHNN and CDR2 is SYGVQD (reference sequence). Between the trimmed V and J ends, which lost 0 bases and 1 base, there was a span of 10 bases. Unstimulated naive, memory, effector memory and TEMRA subsets were subjected to sequencing in a few donor pairs. TCR templates numbering 90,000 to 100,000 were assayed per sample. TCRdb's table, derived via immunoSEQ multiplex PCR, lists solely in-frame clones and lacks some. Found here are 50,000 to 75,000 clones, roughly 78% of them singletons; the top ten hold about 0.4%. The sample comes from a study of siplizumab effects on memory and regulatory T cells. The study, taken as a whole, reports: The study found naive T cells seemingly more diverse than memory cells and seemingly major alloresponse contributors.

This clonotype was obtained from a human donor in good health. This chain connects TRBV10-1 to TRBJ2-1; D remains unclear. The specimen sequenced was memory CD4+ T cells sorted from blood. The CDR3 DNA follows: TGCGCCAGCAGTGAGTCTCTAGGGAATTCCTACAATGAGCAGTTCTTC. Translated: CASSESLGNSYNEQFF.